This T cell receptor beta chain was recovered during a study of beta chain features in type 1 diabetes. Findings and limits, study-wide: The study found that naive, central memory and Treg TCRB repertoires appeared more similar in patients than in healthy donors. VDJ junctions in type 1 diabetes patients carried more deletions and fewer insertions. For Type 1 diabetes patients, all four CD4+ subsets carried TCRB CDR3s that were moderately but significantly shorter.

Of the isolated RNA, all was reverse transcribed, and so the sequenced material was expressed TCRB transcripts. Produced via immunoSEQ multiplex PCR; TCRdb's table is partial and in-frame only. The sample consists of over 200,000 clones, approximately 10% of them appearing once. This clone has more than one count but fewer than ten. What it binds is unknown. This CDR3 comprises 14 residues. V lost 6 bases and J 9 bases, leaving 17 bases between the germline ends. The germline gives CDR1 MNHEY, CDR2 SVGAGI. This sequence originates from a man younger than 45 with type 1 diabetes. This chain uses TRBV6-5 with TRBJ1-4; weak D call: TRBD1 (6 bases). Sequencing was performed on naive CD4+ T cells from blood. CDR3 sequence: CASRDYRDSKKLFF. The DNA of the CDR3 is TGTGCCAGCAGGGATTACAGGGATTCGAAAAAACTGTTTTTT.